One and the same sample provided the 6 T cell receptor beta chains below, sequenced in a study of T cells in Graves' hyperthyroidism and ophthalmopathy (dated by TCRdb to between 2018 and 2020). Library creation used multiplex PCR. The sequencer was an Illumina HiSeq 2000. Amplification of TCR beta CDR3 regions was carried out from RNA transcripts. The first round of RT-PCR for the TCR CDR3 was performed with the HTBI primer set and the Qiagen OneStep RT-PCR kit. TCRdb reprocessed the public reads (quality trimming at Q25 with fastp, clone calling with MiXCR) and kept in-frame beta chains. Duplicate CDR3 protein sequences are folded into a single record with the most common DNA and genes. The sample includes 190,000 or so distinct CDR3 sequences, with about 17% observed a single time. Around 43% of the sample is held by the ten biggest clonotypes. Sample: blood. These receptors came from a man in his forties with Graves' hyperthyroidism.

The table lists this clonotype with many counts. An end of the junction differs from the germline gene, which may be a read error. V is TRBV28 and J is TRBJ2-7, with TRBD2 identical over 13 bases. Germline CDR1 MDHEN, CDR2 SYDVKM. CDR3 size: 15 residues. The chain's CDR3 is CASSEGLAGNYEQYF. As DNA, the CDR3 is TGCGCCAGCAGTGAGGGACTAGCGGGGAACTACGAGCAGTACTTC.

The sample holds many counts of this clonotype. V and J are TRBV11-3 and TRBJ2-1; maybe TRBD2 (6 bases). V lost 3 bases and J 6 bases, leaving 18 bases between the germline ends. Germline V gene data show CDR1 as SGHNT and CDR2 as YENEEA. This CDR3 region has 16 residues. CDR3 DNA sequence: TGTGCCAGCAGCTTTACCGCCGGGACTTTAGGCAATGAGCAGTTCTTC. This codes for CASSFTAGTLGNEQFF.

This clonotype turned up a few times. The genes are TRBV19 and TRBJ1-2; a possible D gene is TRBD1 (6 bases). CDR1 and CDR2 (germline): LNHDA, SQIVND (reference sequence). There are 15 residues in the CDR3. V shed 5 bases and J shed 5 bases, with 18 bases lying between them. CDR3 region: CASSPPFGGTYGYTF. The CDR3 bases are TGTGCCAGTAGTCCGCCATTCGGGGGGACATATGGCTACACCTTC.

This clonotype was seen repeatedly, ten times or more. The chain joins TRBV7-8 to TRBJ1-1, with 7 bases that match TRBD1. The length of the CDR3 is 14 residues. Unmatched junction bases numbered 4, after V lost 6 bases and J lost 0 bases. Germline V gene sequence: CDR1 SGHVS, CDR2 FQNEAQ. CDR3 in DNA: TGTGCCAGCAGACAGGGACAGATGAACACTGAAGCTTTCTTT. Its translation is CASRQGQMNTEAFF.

This rearrangement joins TRBV9 to TRBJ2-2; 8 positions match TRBD2. After removal of 0 bases from V and 0 bases from J, the junction contained 4 bases not matched to a gene. The germline V gene has CDR1 SGDLS and CDR2 YYNGEE. The CDR3 consists of 17 residues. The CDR3 bases are TGTGCCAGCAGCGTAGAGGGCGGGGGGCCGAACACCGGGGAGCTGTTTTTT. This translates into CASSVEGGGPNTGELFF.

As to this clonotype: One end of the junction is discordant with germline, which a read error may explain. The V gene is TRBV5-1, the J gene TRBJ2-3, with TRBD1 matching over 8 bases. Germline-derived CDR1 and CDR2 are SGHRS and YFSETQ. CDR3 size: 17 residues. The CDR3 DNA sequence: TGTGCCAGCAGCTTGGGACAGGCCAAATACCGCACAGATACGCAGTATTTT. Amino acid sequence: CASSLGQAKYRTDTQYF.